The rows below give T cell receptor beta chains drawn from one sample of a study of CD4 T cells in relation to SARS-CoV-2 and coronaviruses. Profiling relied on immunoSEQ multiplex PCR, and the TCRdb table lists in-frame clones only, not all of them. The data show some 20,000 clones, about 74% seen once. No antigen has been assigned to these receptors. The sample consisted of CD4+ T cells from PBMCs, cultured in vitro. These receptors all stem from a human donor in good health. Each CDR3 is given with its conserved first and last residue. A D gene is named only where the DNA matches it firmly. Clone size, where shown, is once, few, many, or a class for clones that have expanded.

J gene: TRBJ2-1
D gene: TRBD2
clone size: -
V gene: TRBV29-1
CDR3 DNA: TGCAGCGTTGAAGTTGGACTAGCGGGCAAGAATGAGCAGTTCTTC
CDR3 protein: CSVEVGLAGKNEQFF

J gene: TRBJ2-7
D gene: -
clone size: -
V gene: TRBV6-1
CDR3 DNA: TGTGCCAGCAGTGAAGAAGTAGGGCCACCGACGTACGAGCAGTACTTC
CDR3 protein: CASSEEVGPPTYEQYF

J gene: TRBJ1-2
D gene: -
clone size: -
V gene: TRBV30
CDR3 DNA: TGTGCCTGGAGTAACGGGGGGCTCCCCGGGGTTGGCTACACCTTC
CDR3 protein: CAWSNGGLPGVGYTF

J gene: TRBJ2-7
D gene: -
clone size: -
V gene: TRBV19
CDR3 DNA: TGTGCCAGTAGAGCTTGGACCGGGACAAACGTGTACGAGCAGTACTTC
CDR3 protein: CASRAWTGTNVYEQYF

J gene: TRBJ2-7
D gene: -
clone size: -
V gene: TRBV28
CDR3 DNA: TGTGCCAGCAGTTTTAAGGTCCACGAGCAGTACTTC
CDR3 protein: CASSFKVHEQYF

J gene: TRBJ1-1
D gene: -
clone size: once
V gene: TRBV20-1
CDR3 DNA: TGCAGTGCCCCCGCAGGGTTCGAAGCTTTCTTT
CDR3 protein: CSAPAGFEAFF

J gene: TRBJ1-2
D gene: -
clone size: -
V gene: TRBV24-1
CDR3 DNA: TGTGCCACCAGTGATTTGGTCGGTCCCGCAGGGCGCTACACCTTC
CDR3 protein: CATSDLVGPAGRYTF

J gene: TRBJ2-7
D gene: TRBD2
clone size: few
V gene: TRBV6-2/TRBV6-3
CDR3 DNA: TGTGCCAGCAGTTACGTTGGGACTAGCGGGAGGTACGAGCAGTACTTC
CDR3 protein: CASSYVGTSGRYEQYF

J gene: TRBJ2-7
D gene: -
clone size: -
V gene: TRBV6-5
CDR3 DNA: TGTGCCAGCAGTTACTCGAGTAGTGAGGGGACCTACGAGCAGTACTTC
CDR3 protein: CASSYSSSEGTYEQYF

J gene: TRBJ1-2
D gene: -
clone size: -
V gene: TRBV28
CDR3 DNA: TGTGCCAGCAGTTTAAAGGAGGGCTACACCTTC
CDR3 protein: CASSLKEGYTF

J gene: TRBJ1-1
D gene: -
clone size: -
V gene: TRBV14
CDR3 DNA: TGTGCCAGCAGCCAAGCAGTGACAGCCAACACTGAAGCTTTCTTT
CDR3 protein: CASSQAVTANTEAFF

J gene: TRBJ1-6
D gene: -
clone size: -
V gene: TRBV5-4
CDR3 DNA: TGTGCCAGCAGTTGGCGTACAACCCTTTATAATTCACCCCTCCACTTT
CDR3 protein: CASSWRTTLYNSPLHF

J gene: TRBJ1-5
D gene: TRBD1
clone size: -
V gene: TRBV11-2
CDR3 DNA: TGTGCCAGCAGCCGGGACAGGGGTCAGCCCCAGCATTTT
CDR3 protein: CASSRDRGQPQHF

J gene: TRBJ1-1
D gene: TRBD1
clone size: -
V gene: TRBV30
CDR3 DNA: TGTGCCTGGAGTGGGACAGGGAGTAACACTGAAGCTTTCTTT
CDR3 protein: CAWSGTGSNTEAFF

J gene: TRBJ2-2
D gene: TRBD2
clone size: -
V gene: TRBV6-2/TRBV6-3
CDR3 DNA: TGTGCCAGCAGTTACGTTCCGGGAGGAGACGGGGAGCTGTTTTTT
CDR3 protein: CASSYVPGGDGELFF

J gene: TRBJ2-5
D gene: TRBD2
clone size: -
V gene: TRBV10-3
CDR3 DNA: TGTGCCATCAGTGAGTCAATCGTTGGGACTAGCGGGAACGGTGAGACCCAGTACTTC
CDR3 protein: CAISESIVGTSGNGETQYF

J gene: TRBJ2-2
D gene: TRBD1
clone size: few
V gene: TRBV3-1/TRBV3-2
CDR3 DNA: TGTGCCAGCAGCCAAGGTGTGGGACAGCACTACACCGGGGAGCTGTTTTTT
CDR3 protein: CASSQGVGQHYTGELFF

J gene: TRBJ2-5
D gene: -
clone size: once
V gene: TRBV7-3
CDR3 DNA: TGTGCCAGCAGCTATTGGGCCGAAGAGACCCAGTACTTC
CDR3 protein: CASSYWAEETQYF

J gene: TRBJ2-5
D gene: -
clone size: -
V gene: TRBV11-2
CDR3 DNA: TGTGCCAGCAGCCCACTTGAAGGGATTAGGCTTCAAGAGACCCAGTACTTC
CDR3 protein: CASSPLEGIRLQETQYF

J gene: TRBJ1-5
D gene: -
clone size: -
V gene: TRBV5-8
CDR3 DNA: TGTGCCAGCAGCTTCGCCGGGCAGCCCCAGCATTTT
CDR3 protein: CASSFAGQPQHF

J gene: TRBJ1-5
D gene: -
clone size: once
V gene: TRBV19
CDR3 DNA: TGTGCCAGTAGTATAAAAGGTACAAGCAATCAGCCCCAGCATTTT
CDR3 protein: CASSIKGTSNQPQHF

J gene: TRBJ2-1
D gene: TRBD2
clone size: -
V gene: TRBV5-1
CDR3 DNA: TGCGCCAGCAGCGCCGCCTTTATTGCGGGAGGGCCCCGCTACAATGAGCAGTTCTTC
CDR3 protein: CASSAAFIAGGPRYNEQFF

J gene: TRBJ1-1
D gene: -
clone size: -
V gene: TRBV19
CDR3 DNA: TGTGCCAGTAGTATAGATCAGACGGGGGCCATTACTGAAGCTTTCTTT
CDR3 protein: CASSIDQTGAITEAFF

J gene: TRBJ2-1
D gene: TRBD2
clone size: -
V gene: TRBV24-1
CDR3 DNA: TGTGCCACCAGTCCTGCGGGAGGGTTATACGATGAGCAGTTCTTC
CDR3 protein: CATSPAGGLYDEQFF

J gene: TRBJ2-7
D gene: -
clone size: -
V gene: TRBV3-1/TRBV3-2
CDR3 DNA: TGTGCCAGCAGCCCGGGACCCTCCAGCTACGAGCAGTACTTC
CDR3 protein: CASSPGPSSYEQYF

J gene: TRBJ2-1
D gene: -
clone size: -
V gene: TRBV6-5
CDR3 DNA: TGTGCCAGCAGAGATTCCGGGGTCTACAATGAGCAGTTCTTC
CDR3 protein: CASRDSGVYNEQFF

J gene: TRBJ2-1
D gene: -
clone size: -
V gene: TRBV6-1
CDR3 DNA: TGTGCCAGCAGTGAAGGGGGCAATGAGCAGTTCTTC
CDR3 protein: CASSEGGNEQFF

J gene: TRBJ1-1
D gene: -
clone size: -
V gene: TRBV28
CDR3 DNA: TGTGCCAGCACTTCCAATCAGGGGAGGTTAACTGAAGCTTTCTTT
CDR3 protein: CASTSNQGRLTEAFF

J gene: TRBJ2-1
D gene: -
clone size: -
V gene: TRBV7-3
CDR3 DNA: TGTGCCAGCAGCCCCGGGGGGGAGGGGGCGCGGAATGAGCAGTTCTTC
CDR3 protein: CASSPGGEGARNEQFF

J gene: TRBJ2-1
D gene: -
clone size: -
V gene: TRBV1
CDR3 DNA: TGCACCAGCAGCCTTCGACTGGACAATGAGCAGTTCTTC
CDR3 protein: CTSSLRLDNEQFF

J gene: TRBJ1-1
D gene: TRBD1
clone size: few
V gene: TRBV20-1
CDR3 DNA: TGCAGTGCTAGTGACAGGGGCGAGCCTGAAGCTTTCTTT
CDR3 protein: CSASDRGEPEAFF

J gene: TRBJ2-5
D gene: -
clone size: -
V gene: TRBV7-3
CDR3 DNA: TGTGCCAGCAGCCCTTGGAGCAGGGGATTAGGGACCCAGTACTTC
CDR3 protein: CASSPWSRGLGTQYF

J gene: TRBJ1-4
D gene: -
clone size: -
V gene: TRBV20-1
CDR3 DNA: TGCAGTGCTAGGATCGAAAAACTGTTTTTT
CDR3 protein: CSARIEKLFF

J gene: TRBJ1-5
D gene: -
clone size: -
V gene: TRBV28
CDR3 DNA: TGTGCCAGCACCTCCGGTGTTGGGCTCATGATGCCCCAGCATTTT
CDR3 protein: CASTSGVGLMMPQHF

J gene: TRBJ1-4
D gene: -
clone size: -
V gene: TRBV10-1
CDR3 DNA: TGCGCCAGCAGCCCCATGAGGGGTGAAAAACTGTTTTTT
CDR3 protein: CASSPMRGEKLFF

J gene: TRBJ2-3
D gene: -
clone size: -
V gene: TRBV20-1
CDR3 DNA: TGCAGTGCAAGTGACAGATACACAGATACGCAGTATTTT
CDR3 protein: CSASDRYTDTQYF

J gene: TRBJ2-1
D gene: TRBD2
clone size: -
V gene: TRBV5-1
CDR3 DNA: TGCGCCAGCAGCTTCCCGGCTAGCGGGATCTACAATGAGCAGTTCTTC
CDR3 protein: CASSFPASGIYNEQFF

J gene: TRBJ1-5
D gene: TRBD1
clone size: -
V gene: TRBV2
CDR3 DNA: TGTGCCAGCAGGCTGGGACAGGGGGCTATTAATCAGCCCCAGCATTTT
CDR3 protein: CASRLGQGAINQPQHF

J gene: TRBJ1-6
D gene: TRBD1
clone size: -
V gene: TRBV4-1
CDR3 DNA: TGCGCCAGCAGCCGAATAGTCCAGGGGGCAGGCTATAATTCACCCCTCCACTTT
CDR3 protein: CASSRIVQGAGYNSPLHF

J gene: TRBJ1-2
D gene: TRBD1
clone size: -
V gene: TRBV28
CDR3 DNA: TGTGCCAGCAGTCCCCGGGACAGGGGGTGGCGCTACACCTTC
CDR3 protein: CASSPRDRGWRYTF

J gene: TRBJ2-7
D gene: -
clone size: -
V gene: TRBV2
CDR3 DNA: TGTGCCAGCAGAGGGACCTACGAGCAGTACTTC
CDR3 protein: CASRGTYEQYF

J gene: TRBJ1-5
D gene: TRBD1
clone size: -
V gene: TRBV6-5
CDR3 DNA: TGTGCCAGCAGTCAGGGGGCGGTTCAGCCCCAGCATTTT
CDR3 protein: CASSQGAVQPQHF

J gene: TRBJ2-5
D gene: TRBD1
clone size: -
V gene: TRBV24-1
CDR3 DNA: TGTGCCACCAGTGACGACAGGGGGCGGCAAGAGACCCAGTACTTC
CDR3 protein: CATSDDRGRQETQYF

J gene: TRBJ2-3
D gene: -
clone size: -
V gene: TRBV10-3
CDR3 DNA: TGTGCCATCAGTGAGTATCGAGATACGCAGTATTTT
CDR3 protein: CAISEYRDTQYF

J gene: TRBJ2-7
D gene: TRBD1
clone size: -
V gene: TRBV10-1
CDR3 DNA: TGCGCCAGCAGTCTAGGACAGGGTTCCTACGAGCAGTACTTC
CDR3 protein: CASSLGQGSYEQYF

J gene: TRBJ2-3
D gene: TRBD1
clone size: -
V gene: TRBV28
CDR3 DNA: TGTGCCAGCAGATCCTGGACAGGGGCAGATACGCAGTATTTT
CDR3 protein: CASRSWTGADTQYF

J gene: TRBJ2-7
D gene: -
clone size: -
V gene: TRBV7-9
CDR3 DNA: TGTGCCAGCAGCTTAGAATTTCCCGCGGCGGAGCAGTACTTC
CDR3 protein: CASSLEFPAAEQYF

J gene: TRBJ2-1
D gene: TRBD2
clone size: -
V gene: TRBV2
CDR3 DNA: TGTGCCAGCAGCCCCGGGGGGTTGGGCTACAATGAGCAGTTCTTC
CDR3 protein: CASSPGGLGYNEQFF

J gene: TRBJ1-6
D gene: -
clone size: -
V gene: TRBV6-5
CDR3 DNA: TGTGCTACTAGACAGCTCAGCTCCTATAATTCACCCCTCCACTTT
CDR3 protein: CATRQLSSYNSPLHF

J gene: TRBJ2-7
D gene: -
clone size: -
V gene: TRBV11-2
CDR3 DNA: TGTGCCAGCAGCTTCCGGGGGAACTCCTACGAGCAGTACTTC
CDR3 protein: CASSFRGNSYEQYF

J gene: TRBJ2-5
D gene: TRBD1
clone size: -
V gene: TRBV15
CDR3 DNA: TGTGCCACCTCCCCCGGGACAGGGACGGAGACCCAGTACTTC
CDR3 protein: CATSPGTGTETQYF

J gene: TRBJ2-1
D gene: -
clone size: -
V gene: TRBV12-5
CDR3 DNA: TGTGCTAGTGGTTTGGTACCTCGGACTCGCCAGGATGAGCAGTTCTTC
CDR3 protein: CASGLVPRTRQDEQFF

J gene: TRBJ1-5
D gene: TRBD1
clone size: -
V gene: TRBV5-1
CDR3 DNA: TGCGCCAGCAGCTGGATGACAGGGGCGCGGGGTCAGCCCCAGCATTTT
CDR3 protein: CASSWMTGARGQPQHF

J gene: TRBJ1-1
D gene: -
clone size: -
V gene: TRBV20-1
CDR3 DNA: TGCAGTGCTAGTCCGGGGGACCTGAACACTGAAGCTTTCTTT
CDR3 protein: CSASPGDLNTEAFF